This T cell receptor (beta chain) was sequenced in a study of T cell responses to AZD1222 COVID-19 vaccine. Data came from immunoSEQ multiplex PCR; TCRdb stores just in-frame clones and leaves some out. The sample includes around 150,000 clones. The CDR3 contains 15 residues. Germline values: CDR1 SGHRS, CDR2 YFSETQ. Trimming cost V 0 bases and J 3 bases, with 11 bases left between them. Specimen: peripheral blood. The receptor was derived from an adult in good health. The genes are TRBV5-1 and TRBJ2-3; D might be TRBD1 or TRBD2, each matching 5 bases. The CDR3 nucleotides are TGCGCCAGCAGCTTGGGATCGGGGCGGACAGATACGCAGTATTTT. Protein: CASSLGSGRTDTQYF.